The TCR beta chain under discussion was sequenced for a study of CD8+ T cells in alopecia areata. Study outcomes and limitations: Scalp lesions, especially in alopecia totalis/universalis, had higher clonality than normal scalp. Sequence data from scalp samples additionally include resident alphabeta T cells of normal skin.

It was cDNA, reverse transcribed from extracted RNA, that served as the sequencing template. The repertoire was sequenced with immunoSEQ multiplex PCR; TCRdb's copy has only in-frame clones and lacks some. This sample has roughly 200,000 clones, with around three fifths found just once. Turning to this clone: The antigen remains unidentified.

In germline, CDR1 is GTSNPN, CDR2 SVGIG (reference sequence). V was shortened by 2 bases and J by 7 bases, with 17 bases between the two germline ends. The CDR3 spans 14 residues. The material sequenced was CD8+ T cells sorted from blood. This receptor was taken from a human donor in good health. V usage is TRBV30 and J usage is TRBJ2-5; TRBD2 is a possible D gene (5 bases). CDR3 residues: CAWSSTPEVGTQYF. In nucleotides, the CDR3 is TGTGCCTGGAGTTCCACGCCGGAGGTAGGGACCCAGTACTTC.